These T cell receptor beta chains were read from a single sample in a study of T cells in Graves' hyperthyroidism and ophthalmopathy. One entry per CDR3 protein, called by TCRdb with MiXCR from the multiplex PCR reads. In the table there are hundreds of thousands of distinct CDR3 sequences, less than 15% of which are singletons. The material sequenced was blood. The origin of the receptors is a woman aged 18 to 35 with Graves' hyperthyroidism. The CDR3 runs from the conserved cysteine through the conserved F or W. D genes are given only for firm matches.

V: TRBV28; D: NA; CDR3: CASSSQGGGTEAFF
V: TRBV6-1; D: TRBD1; CDR3: CASGPTGGIYEQYF
V: TRBV20-1; D: NA; CDR3: CSARPSVQLLEQYF
V: TRBV6-1; D: NA; CDR3: CASSFARSGANVLTF
V: TRBV15; D: NA; CDR3: CATSTPRGQKNTEAFF
V: TRBV29-1; D: NA; CDR3: CSVESTMYGNNEQFF
V: TRBV6-1; D: NA; CDR3: CATYSEVSDTQYF
V: TRBV11-2; D: NA; CDR3: CASRQGTSYEQYF
V: TRBV5-8; D: NA; CDR3: CASSSPGALQETQYF
V: TRBV29-1; D: NA; CDR3: CSVGQGITEAFF
V: TRBV7-9; D: TRBD1; CDR3: CASSKSGTGYSNQPQHF
V: TRBV28; D: NA; CDR3: CASSLSAGYAEAFF
V: TRBV10-3; D: NA; CDR3: CAISDPGRGSPYEQYF
V: TRBV6-7; D: TRBD1; CDR3: CASRSDRAVPSGTNEKLFF
V: TRBV6-1; D: TRBD1; CDR3: CASTKTGGYGYTF
V: TRBV10-3; D: NA; CDR3: CAISAGGQGGDTQYF
V: TRBV12-3/TRBV12-4; D: NA; CDR3: CASSSLYYNEQFF
V: TRBV27; D: NA; CDR3: CASSLSGGRPTEAFF
V: TRBV27; D: NA; CDR3: CASSRGRPYGYTF
V: TRBV2; D: TRBD1; CDR3: CASYLQGVNTEAFF
V: TRBV2; D: TRBD2; CDR3: CASSRRLAGVSDTQYF
V: TRBV5-1; D: NA; CDR3: CASSNPIGDTEAFF
V: TRBV5-8; D: NA; CDR3: CASSLDRVLGYNEQFF
V: TRBV29-1; D: NA; CDR3: CSVAWSGVGTKNIQYF
V: TRBV7-2; D: TRBD1; CDR3: CASSFTGGVNTEAFF
V: TRBV5-1; D: NA; CDR3: CASSLAGGHGEQYF
V: TRBV13; D: TRBD1; CDR3: CASSAPSDRGRRGAFF
V: TRBV3-1; D: TRBD1; CDR3: CASSQVWGQGPANTGELFF
V: TRBV27; D: NA; CDR3: CASSSREIEPQHF
V: TRBV12-3/TRBV12-4; D: TRBD2; CDR3: CASSLIGTSGHTQYF
V: TRBV12-3/TRBV12-4; D: NA; CDR3: CASSLSQGSSYNSPLHF
V: TRBV18; D: TRBD1; CDR3: CASSPRGQGIGPQHF
V: TRBV27; D: TRBD1; CDR3: CASSWGQGGSDTQYF
V: TRBV7-2; D: NA; CDR3: CASSQIHQPQHF
V: TRBV7-3; D: NA; CDR3: CASSIQGGELFF